This TCR beta chain was recovered during a study of T-cell reconstitution after alpha-beta-depleted transplantation in children. Unique molecular identifiers featured in how the TCRbeta library was prepared. One entry per CDR3 protein results from TCRdb running MiXCR on the PCR reads. The sample contains 120,000 to 150,000 distinct CDR3 sequences, around 10% of which appear only once. This clonotype was found many times. Its antigen is not identified. Per the germline V gene, CDR1 is SNHLY and CDR2 is FYNNEI. This CDR3 has 12 amino acids. Trimming removed 6 bases at V and 4 bases at J, with 7 bases between. Overall study results and limits: Where alpha-beta T cells came from about two months after transplant was reportedly several hundred expanded graft clones. Surviving recipient cells, namely T cells and thymic progenitors, were the source of high day-60 TCRbeta diversity in some patients.

The V and J genes are TRBV2 and TRBJ1-5; D gene unclear. Sequenced material: PBMCs, mostly from graft donor cells, taken 180 days after TCRalphabeta/CD19-depleted stem cell transplant. The origin of this receptor is a female patient aged 2 to 10 who had a stem cell transplant for congenital amegakaryocytic thrombocytopenia, so the T cells may come from the graft donor. As DNA, the CDR3 is TGTGCCAGCAGAACAGAAAATCAGCCCCAGCATTTT. It yields the protein CASRTENQPQHF.